These 31 T cell receptor beta chains share one sample of origin, sequenced in a study of blood T cell repertoires in COVID-19. Assay used: immunoSEQ multiplex PCR; TCRdb lists only in-frame clones, some missing. Here the sample spans around 250,000 clones, 86% being singletons. Sequences were obtained from peripheral blood. All receptors derive from a man aged 55 to 70 with acute or convalescent COVID-19.

V usage is TRBV6-5 and J usage is TRBJ1-5, with no clear D. CDR3 size: 15 residues. Germline CDR1 reads MNHEY; CDR2 reads SVGAGI. The ends were cut back, 0 bases at V and 0 bases at J, with 6 bases in the middle. CDR3 sequence (DNA): TGTGCCAGCAGTTACTCGAGGGATAGCAATCAGCCCCAGCATTTT. Translation: CASSYSRDSNQPQHF.

The chain uses TRBV28 and TRBJ2-7; the match to TRBD1 covers 10 bases. CDR1 is MDHEN, CDR2 SYDVKM, per germline. The CDR3 is 15 residues long. V lost 6 bases to trimming and J lost 3 bases; unmatched junction nucleotides: 8. The DNA for the CDR3 is TGTGCCAGCAGCCTGGGACAGGGGATGGTCTACGAGCAGTACTTC. Its translation is CASSLGQGMVYEQYF.

The chain carries TRBV12-3 or TRBV12-4 and TRBJ2-1; 7 positions agree with TRBD1. J gave up 6 bases and V 5 bases, and 4 bases lay outside the gene matches. There are 13 residues in the CDR3. Here the CDR3 DNA reads TGTGCCAGCAGTGAATCAGGGGGCAATGAGCAGTTCTTC. Translating gives CASSESGGNEQFF.

This clone came up a few times. The V gene is TRBV7-2, the J gene TRBJ1-4; 7 nucleotides align to TRBD1. V lost 0 bases and J lost 5; bases outside the gene matches: 6. CDR3 length equals 16 residues. CDR1 is SGHTA and CDR2 is FQGNSA in the germline V gene. The CDR3 region is CASSLARGTENEKLFF. CDR3 bases: TGTGCCAGCAGCTTAGCTAGAGGGACAGAAAATGAAAAACTGTTTTTT.

This chain uses TRBV28 with TRBJ1-6, with D maybe TRBD1 (6 bases). CDR1 and CDR2 (germline): MDHEN, SYDVKM. This CDR3 has 16 residues. V gave up 3 bases and J gave up 6 bases, with 15 bases separating them. Here the CDR3 DNA reads TGTGCCAGCAGTTTCCCTAGACAGGACGGTAATTCACCCCTCCACTTT. It translates to CASSFPRQDGNSPLHF. The variable domain in full, completed from reference TRBV28 and TRBJ1-6, reads DVKVTQSSRYLVKRTGEKVFLECVQDMDHENMFWYRQDPGLGLRLIYFSYDVKMKEKGDIPEGYSVSREKKERFSLILESASTNQTSMYLCASSFPRQDGNSPLHFGNGTRLTVT.

The genes are TRBV29-1 and TRBJ1-1; the D is unclear. The V gene's germline CDR1 is SQVTM and CDR2 ANQGSEA. The CDR3 length is 11 residues. Trimming took 4 bases from V and 7 from J, leaving 10 bases between them. CDR3 DNA: TGCAGCGTTGTCCCCGGAGGTGAAGCTTTCTTT. Translation gives CSVVPGGEAFF.

The chain couples TRBV27 to TRBJ1-2, with TRBD1 matching over 9 bases. The V gene's germline CDR1 is MNHEY and CDR2 SMNVEV (reference sequence). The CDR3 runs 13 residues. V shed 5 bases and J 5 bases; nucleotides not matched to a gene: 3. For the CDR3, the DNA is TGTGCCAGCAGTGGACAGGGGTATTATGGCTACACCTTC. It translates to CASSGQGYYGYTF.

This chain joins TRBV3-1 (or the pseudogene TRBV3-2) and TRBJ1-2, with 8 bases aligning to TRBD1. The germline gives CDR1 LGHDT, CDR2 YNNKEL (reference sequence). This CDR3 is 15 amino acids long. V lost 1 base to trimming and J lost 2 bases; unmatched junction nucleotides: 3. Written as DNA, the CDR3 is TGTGCCAGCAGCCAAGGGACAGGGAGGAACTATGGCTACACCTTC. Its protein is CASSQGTGRNYGYTF.

The CDR3 bases are TGCGCCAGCAGCCAAGACTCGTGGACTCCTGGAAACACCATATATTTT. Encoded protein: CASSQDSWTPGNTIYF. The rearrangement links TRBV4-1 to TRBJ1-3, with no clear D. The germline V and J ends were trimmed by 0 bases and 2 bases, with 11 bases remaining between them. Germline V gene lookup returns CDR1 MGHRA and CDR2 YSYEKL. The CDR3 has 16 amino acids.

The CDR3 reads CASSYSGFGAGETQYF. In nucleotides, the CDR3 is TGTGCCAGCAGTTACTCTGGGTTTGGTGCGGGAGAGACCCAGTACTTC. V is TRBV6-2 or TRBV6-3 and J is TRBJ2-5; weak D call: TRBD2 (5 bases). Trimming removed 0 bases at V and 4 bases at J, with 15 bases between. This CDR3 comprises 16 residues. In germline, CDR1 is MNHEY, CDR2 SVGEGT.

V is TRBV6-6 and J is TRBJ2-1; D is possibly TRBD1 or TRBD2 (5 bases each). CDR3 size: 13 residues. V lost 5 bases, J lost 10 bases, and 15 bases lay in between. Germline CDR1 and CDR2: MNHNY and SVGAGI (reference sequence). The CDR3 loop is CASSRGPDSEQFF. The CDR3 region has the DNA TGTGCCAGCAGTCGAGGGCCCGACAGCGAGCAGTTCTTC.

This clone has just one count. V gene TRBV7-2 combines with J gene TRBJ1-5; D is unclear. V lost 0 bases to trimming and J lost 0 bases, with 15 bases between them. The CDR3 totals 18 residues. Germline lookup yields CDR1 SGHTA and CDR2 FQGNSA. CDR3 bases: TGTGCCAGCAGCTTAGCGACTACTGGTGGATATAGCAATCAGCCCCAGCATTTT. Its translation is CASSLATTGGYSNQPQHF.

V gene TRBV28 combines with J gene TRBJ2-5, with D unclear. There are 12 residues in the CDR3. The V end was cut by 6 bases, the J end by 0 bases, with 5 bases between. Per germline, CDR1 MDHEN and CDR2 SYDVKM. CDR3 amino acids: CASSGYQETQYF. In DNA form, the CDR3 reads TGTGCCAGCAGCGGGTACCAAGAGACCCAGTACTTC.

The CDR3 region is CASSNAGGSPLHF. CDR3 sequence (DNA): TGTGCCAGCAGTAATGCAGGGGGCTCACCCCTCCACTTT. The gene calls are TRBV7-9 and TRBJ1-6; 8 nucleotides match TRBD1. CDR3 size: 13 residues. CDR1 and CDR2 (germline): SEHNR, FQNEAQ (reference sequence). Unmatched junction bases numbered 5, after V lost 6 bases and J lost 10 bases.

The chain employs TRBV4-1 and TRBJ2-1, with TRBD2 as a possible D gene (5 bases). Germline CDR1 and CDR2: MGHRA and YSYEKL. Trimming took off 0 bases at V and 8 bases at J, with 11 bases between the two ends. This CDR3 has 14 residues. The CDR3, as DNA: TGCGCCAGCAGCCAAGATTGGAGGAAGGATGAGCAGTTCTTC. Protein: CASSQDWRKDEQFF.

The chain recombines TRBV5-4 with TRBJ2-5; D gene unclear. CDR1 and CDR2 (germline): SGHNT, YYREEE (reference sequence). The CDR3 runs 14 residues. V was shortened by 3 bases and J by 2 bases, with 11 bases between the two germline ends. This CDR3 reads CASSSDLVQETQYF. In DNA form, the CDR3 reads TGTGCCAGCAGCTCGGATCTAGTGCAAGAGACCCAGTACTTC.

V is TRBV15 and J is TRBJ2-5, with unresolved D. The V end lost 0 bases, the J end lost 2 bases, and 13 bases lay between the germline ends. The CDR3 length is 16 residues. CDR1 LNHNV and CDR2 YYDKDF come from the germline V gene (reference sequence). CDR3: CATSRDQPGPQETQYF. DNA for the CDR3: TGTGCCACCAGCAGAGATCAGCCAGGTCCACAAGAGACCCAGTACTTC.

The chain uses TRBV27 and TRBJ2-1; D gene unclear. V lost 4 bases to trimming and J lost 8 bases, with 9 bases between them. Germline V gene lookup returns CDR1 MNHEY and CDR2 SMNVEV (reference sequence). This CDR3 has 12 residues. The CDR3 region is CASSSPLDEQFF. In DNA, the CDR3 is TGTGCCAGCAGTTCCCCCCTCGATGAGCAGTTCTTC.

The rearrangement links TRBV2 to TRBJ1-2, with D hard to call. Germline CDR1 and CDR2: SNHLY and FYNNEI. V was cut by 4 bases and J by 6 bases, with 12 bases left in between. CDR3 length: 13 amino acids. DNA for the CDR3: TGTGCCAGCAGTGCGGACTCGGCCGATGGCTACACCTTC. It specifies CASSADSADGYTF.

The chain joins TRBV7-6 to TRBJ2-4; 10 bases agree with TRBD1. CDR1 SGHVS and CDR2 FNYEAQ come from the germline V gene. This CDR3 comprises 15 residues. V was pared by 5 bases and J by 8 bases, with 9 bases of the junction left unmatched. The CDR3 bases are TGTGCCAGCAGCCTCTATGACAGGGGGCAAGACATTCAGTACTTC. Amino acids: CASSLYDRGQDIQYF.

The J gene is TRBJ2-2, the V gene TRBV18; TRBD2 might be the D (5 bases). The length of the CDR3 is 16 residues. Germline lookup yields CDR1 KGHSH and CDR2 LQKENI. Trimming shortened V by 5 bases and J by 1 base, and 14 bases separated the two germline ends. The CDR3: CASSTTTTQNTGELFF. CDR3 nucleotides: TGTGCCAGCTCAACAACGACTACGCAGAACACCGGGGAGCTGTTTTTT.

This chain uses TRBV7-2 with TRBJ2-5; unclear D gene. The V gene's germline CDR1 is SGHTA and CDR2 FQGNSA. The CDR3 contains 15 residues. Trimming pared 0 bases from V and 1 base from J, leaving 9 bases between. The CDR3 sequence is CASSLAPGSQETQYF. CDR3 bases: TGTGCCAGCAGCTTAGCCCCCGGGTCCCAAGAGACCCAGTACTTC.

The chain recombines TRBV30 with TRBJ1-4, with D possibly matching TRBD1 (5 bases). Trimming cost V 4 bases and J 12 bases, with 21 bases left between them. CDR1 is GTSNPN, CDR2 SVGIG, per germline (reference sequence). This CDR3 has 14 amino acids. The chain's CDR3 is CAWKGRAFGGELFF. CDR3 bases: TGTGCCTGGAAGGGCAGGGCCTTTGGGGGGGAACTGTTTTTT.

The chain combines TRBV7-6 with TRBJ1-2, with D hard to call. Trimming pared 5 bases from V and 0 bases from J, leaving 7 bases between. Germline assignment: CDR1 SGHVS and CDR2 FNYEAQ. The CDR3 covers 13 residues. The DNA of the CDR3 is TGTGCCAGCAGCCCGGGAGCTAACTATGGCTACACCTTC. This sequence encodes CASSPGANYGYTF.

The V gene is TRBV2, the J gene TRBJ1-3; 9 bases align to TRBD1. The germline CDR1 and CDR2 sequences are SNHLY and FYNNEI. The CDR3 sequence is 15 residues long. The ends lost 5 bases at V and 3 bases at J; junction bases unmatched: 5. The CDR3 DNA follows: TGTGCCAGCAGTTATGGACAGGGGAATGGAAACACCATATATTTT. Encoded protein: CASSYGQGNGNTIYF.

V gene TRBV5-4 combines with J gene TRBJ2-7; 10 bases line up with TRBD2. CDR3 length equals 14 residues. CDR1 SGHNT and CDR2 YYREEE come from the germline V gene (reference sequence). The trim removed 1 base at V and 7 bases at J, leaving 5 bases unmatched. CDR3 DNA sequence: TGTGCCAGCAGCTTGAGCGGGAGGGCCTCTGAGCAGTACTTC. Amino acid sequence: CASSLSGRASEQYF.

The V gene is TRBV15, the J gene TRBJ2-3; 9 nucleotides match TRBD2. V dropped 2 bases and J dropped 1; count of bases not matched to a gene: 1. Per germline, CDR1 LNHNV and CDR2 YYDKDF (reference sequence). This CDR3 contains 15 residues. CDR3 nucleotides: TGTGCCACCAGCAGACTAGCGGGGCGCACAGATACGCAGTATTTT. Its translation is CATSRLAGRTDTQYF.

The chain has TRBV5-1 and TRBJ2-5, with 8 positions matching TRBD1. In germline, CDR1 is SGHRS, CDR2 YFSETQ. J lost 4 bases, V lost 4 bases, and 15 bases had no gene match. This CDR3 region has 17 residues. The CDR3 region has the DNA TGCGCCAGCAGCCCCAACGAGGGCGGACAGGGAGGAGAGACCCAGTACTTC. Protein product: CASSPNEGGQGGETQYF. The full variable domain, with the rest looked up from reference TRBV5-1 and TRBJ2-5, is KAGVTQTPRYLIKTRGQQVTLSCSPISGHRSVSWYQQTPGQGLQFLFEYFSETQRNKGNFPGRFSGRQFSNSRSEMNVSTLELGDSALYLCASSPNEGGQGGETQYFGPGTRLLVL.

The chain recombines TRBV28 with TRBJ2-7, with D perhaps TRBD1 (6 bases). The germline V gene has CDR1 MDHEN and CDR2 SYDVKM. The V gene lost 1 base and the J gene lost 6 bases, with 16 bases spanning the gap. This CDR3 has 15 residues. The DNA for the CDR3 is TGTGCCAGCAGTTTATCCCATGGACAGTCTGGCGAGCAGTACTTC. Amino acid sequence: CASSLSHGQSGEQYF.

At least ten counts were recorded for this clone. V usage is TRBV7-9 and J usage is TRBJ2-1; 9 bases map to TRBD2. Unmatched junction bases numbered 5, after V lost 0 bases and J lost 2 bases. Germline V gene lookup returns CDR1 SEHNR and CDR2 FQNEAQ (reference sequence). The CDR3 covers 17 residues. CDR3 protein: CASSLADLAGPYNEQFF. DNA for the CDR3: TGTGCCAGCAGCTTAGCGGACCTAGCGGGACCCTACAATGAGCAGTTCTTC.

The chain uses TRBV18 and TRBJ1-6, with 10 bases aligning to TRBD1. The CDR3 is 15 amino acids. The germline gives CDR1 KGHSH, CDR2 LQKENI. V trimming: 3 bases; J trimming: 8 bases; junction bases outside the gene matches: 4. Here the CDR3 reads CASSPRTGGDSPLHF. The CDR3 DNA sequence: TGTGCCAGCTCACCTCGGACAGGGGGAGATTCACCCCTCCACTTT.